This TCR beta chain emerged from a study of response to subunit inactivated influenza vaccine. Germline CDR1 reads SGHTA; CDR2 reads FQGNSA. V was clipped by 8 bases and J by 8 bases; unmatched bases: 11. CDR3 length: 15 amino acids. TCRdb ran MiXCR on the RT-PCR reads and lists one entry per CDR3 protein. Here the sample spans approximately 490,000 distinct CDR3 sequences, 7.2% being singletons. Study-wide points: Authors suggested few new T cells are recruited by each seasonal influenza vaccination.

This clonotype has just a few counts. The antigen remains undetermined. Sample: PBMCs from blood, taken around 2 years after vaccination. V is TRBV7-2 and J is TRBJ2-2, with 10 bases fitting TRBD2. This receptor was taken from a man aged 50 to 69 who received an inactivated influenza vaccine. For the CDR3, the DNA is TGTGCCAGCGGAAGAGCGGGAGGGCCATCTGGGGAGCTGTTTTTT. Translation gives CASGRAGGPSGELFF.